This TCR beta chain is drawn from a study of vaccination and CD4 T cells after COVID-19. Background on the study: Treatment of control cultures consisted of a CEFX pool, an HIV-1 Nef pool, or no peptide.

Treatment: roughly 11-day PBMC culture with coronavirus spike peptide pools or control peptides (ViraFEST assay). Antigen-specific T cell expansion with peptide pools preceded TCR sequencing in the ViraFEST approach. Any prior SARS-CoV-2 infection was absent in healthy vaccine recipients, as negative nucleocapsid antibodies before and after vaccination showed. This clonotype came up a few times. Its antigen is still unknown. The germline V gene encodes CDR1 SGHVS and CDR2 FQNEAQ. The CDR3 extends over 16 amino acids. With 3 bases removed from V and 1 base from J, the gap between germline ends came to 15 bases. At the Johns Hopkins FTIC core, DNA taken from cultured CD4+ T cells was sequenced by way of the Oncomine TCR Beta short-read assay. TCRdb itself ran the PCR reads through MiXCR, one entry per CDR3 protein. The sample has around 12,000 distinct CDR3 sequences, 30% to 35% seen once; the top ten hold almost 35%.

General study points: The cohort comprised relatively few convalescent patients, and no early post-infection timepoints were analyzed.

This TCR derives from a human donor who received a COVID-19 vaccine. The chain recombines TRBV7-8 with TRBJ1-1; possibly TRBD1 for D (6 bases). Sequenced material: CD4+ T cells from blood, cultured in vitro, taken before SARS-CoV-2 vaccination. The CDR3 nucleotides are TGTGCCAGCAGCTTGCGGGGGCACCCTTCGAACACTGAAGCTTTCTTT. Translated: CASSLRGHPSNTEAFF.